Below are 10 T cell receptor beta chains sequenced from a single sample in a study of tumor-infiltrating lymphocytes in primary liver carcinoma. Starting from approximately 500 ng of total RNA, TCR beta cDNA was produced with a primer in the constant region. Three nested multiplex PCR rounds, a slightly modified ARM-PCR method, built the TCR beta libraries. Researchers ran the first two PCR rounds for around 10 cycles each with TRBV1-TRBV30 forward primers and a C-beta reverse primer. A single record per CDR3 protein comes from TCRdb applying MiXCR to the multiplex PCR reads. The sample shows some 110,000 distinct CDR3 sequences, 55% to 75% of them seen only once. For each extraction, RNA and DNA were obtained together from 20-30 mg of unsorted bulk tissue. Sequences were obtained from liver tumor tissue from sampling region 3. The subset here: tumor region T3, left-lateral pole. These receptors were obtained from an older woman with primary liver carcinoma and hepatitis B virus infection.

V usage is TRBV29-1 and J usage is TRBJ2-1; TRBD2 is a possible D gene (6 bases). CDR1 and CDR2 from the germline V gene are SQVTM and ANQGSEA. Deletions cut 8 bases from V and 6 bases from J, with 23 bases between. This CDR3 is 15 amino acids long. This CDR3 reads CSPTLAEGRFNEQFF. CDR3 sequence (DNA): TGCAGCCCCACCCTGGCGGAGGGGAGATTCAATGAGCAGTTCTTC.

Turning to this clonotype: Mismatch with germline at one junction end may stem from a read error. The J gene is TRBJ2-3, the V gene TRBV6-2 or TRBV6-3; D is tentatively TRBD1 or TRBD2 (5 bases each). Germline V CDR1 and CDR2: MNHEY, SVGEGT. This CDR3 has 15 amino acids. This chain's CDR3 is CASGYEGPLTDTQCF. Here the CDR3 DNA reads TGTGCCAGCGGTTACGAGGGGCCCCTCACAGATACGCAGTGTTTT.

In its sample, this clonotype was seen a few times. Since the CDR3 does not end with the conserved phenylalanine or tryptophan, this likely comes from a read error. The rearrangement uses TRBV28 and TRBJ2-1; D uncertain. The germline CDR1 and CDR2 sequences are MDHEN and SYDVKM. The V end lost 5 bases, the J end lost 4 bases, and 12 bases lay between the germline ends. This CDR3 has 14 amino acids. The CDR3 spells CASSPHLRYNEQFL. For the CDR3, the DNA is TGTGCCAGCAGTCCACATCTAAGGTACAATGAGCAGTTCCTC.

As regards this clonotype: One junction end does not reproduce the germline sequence, and a read error may be involved. The CDR3 here is CARSLRGAEGTQYF. The CDR3 nucleotides are TGTGCCAGAAGCTTGAGGGGGGCGGAGGGAACCCAGTACTTC. This chain uses TRBV5-8 with TRBJ2-5, with D perhaps assigned TRBD1 or TRBD2 (6 bases each). CDR3 length: 14 residues. The germline CDR1 and CDR2 sequences are SGHTS and YDEGEE.

This chain uses TRBV6-1 with TRBJ2-7; a weak D match, TRBD1 (7 bases). The V gene's germline CDR1 is MNHNS and CDR2 SASEGT. Trimming left V 3 bases short and J 6 bases short, with 27 bases between. This CDR3 has 18 residues. The CDR3 spells CASSDSLKGAARDCEQYF. Here the CDR3 DNA reads TGTGCCAGCAGTGATAGCCTGAAGGGGGCGGCGAGGGACTGCGAGCAGTACTTC.

The genes are TRBV6-1 and TRBJ1-6; 9 bases match TRBD1. Per germline, CDR1 MNHNS and CDR2 SASEGT. The CDR3 length is 15 residues. CDR3 nucleotide sequence: TGTGTCAGAAGGATACAGGGGGCGGATAATTCACCCCTCCACTTT. Encoded protein: CVRRIQGADNSPLHF.

A word on this clonotype: With a much larger clone just one base away, this may be a read error. J is TRBJ2-3 and V is TRBV28; the match to TRBD2 covers 9 bases. The CDR3 loop spans 15 amino acids. Looked up from germline, CDR1 is MDHEN and CDR2 is SYDVKM. The CDR3 nucleotides read TGTGCCAGCAGCCGGACTAGCGCCAGCATAGATACGCAGTATTTT. Translating it yields CASSRTSASIDTQYF. The variable domain in full, completed from reference TRBV28 and TRBJ2-3, reads DVKVTQSSRYLVKRTGEKVFLECVQDMDHENMFWYRQDPGLGLRLIYFSYDVKMKEKGDIPEGYSVSREKKERFSLILESASTNQTSMYLCASSRTSASIDTQYFGPGTRLTVL.

The chain couples TRBV7-8 to TRBJ2-4; D is ambiguous. Trimming took 1 base from V and 5 from J, leaving 9 bases between them. Germline-derived CDR1 and CDR2 are SGHVS and FQNEAQ. The CDR3 extends over 14 amino acids. DNA of the CDR3: TGTGCCAGCAGCTTAGAAAGGGCCGAAAACATTCAGTACTTC. This encodes CASSLERAENIQYF.

This clonotype was counted many times. This chain uses TRBV29-1 with TRBJ2-5, with TRBD1 identical over 8 bases. Germline values: CDR1 SQVTM, CDR2 ANQGSEA. CDR3 length: 14 residues. V shed 2 bases, J shed 1 base, and the junction held 3 bases outside the gene matches. As DNA, the CDR3 is TGCAGCGTTGAAACCGGACAGGGCCAAGAGACCCAGTACTTC. It translates to CSVETGQGQETQYF.

Of note for this clonotype: A read error may explain this, as a much larger clone is one base away. This chain joins TRBV7-9 and TRBJ1-4; D possibly corresponds to TRBD1 (6 bases). The CDR3 totals 14 residues. Looked up from germline, CDR1 is SEHNR and CDR2 is FQNEAQ (reference sequence). The CDR3 nucleotides are TGTGTCAGCAGCGGACAGTTGAGTAATGAAAAACTGTTTTTT. This translates into CVSSGQLSNEKLFF. Full variable domain (rest looked up from reference TRBV7-9 and TRBJ1-4): DTGVSQNPRHKITKRGQNVTFRCDPISEHNRLYWYRQTLGQGPEFLTYFQNEAQLEKSRLLSDRFSAERPKGSFSTLEIQRTEQGDSAMYLCVSSGQLSNEKLFFGSGTQLSVL.